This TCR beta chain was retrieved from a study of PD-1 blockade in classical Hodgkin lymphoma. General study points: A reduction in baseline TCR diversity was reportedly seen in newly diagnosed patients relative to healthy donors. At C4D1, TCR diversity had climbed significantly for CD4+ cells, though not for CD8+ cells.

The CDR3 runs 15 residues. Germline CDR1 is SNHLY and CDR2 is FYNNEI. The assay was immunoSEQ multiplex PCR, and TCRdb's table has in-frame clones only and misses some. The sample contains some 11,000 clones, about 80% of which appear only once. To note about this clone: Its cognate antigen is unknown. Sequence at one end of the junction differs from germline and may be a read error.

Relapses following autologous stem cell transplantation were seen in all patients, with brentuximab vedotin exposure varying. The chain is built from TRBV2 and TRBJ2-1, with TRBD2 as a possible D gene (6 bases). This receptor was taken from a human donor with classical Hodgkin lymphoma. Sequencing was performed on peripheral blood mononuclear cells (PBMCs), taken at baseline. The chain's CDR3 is CASSGTGRTYSEQFF. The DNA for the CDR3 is TGTGCCAGCAGTGGTACCGGGAGAACCTACAGTGAGCAGTTCTTC.